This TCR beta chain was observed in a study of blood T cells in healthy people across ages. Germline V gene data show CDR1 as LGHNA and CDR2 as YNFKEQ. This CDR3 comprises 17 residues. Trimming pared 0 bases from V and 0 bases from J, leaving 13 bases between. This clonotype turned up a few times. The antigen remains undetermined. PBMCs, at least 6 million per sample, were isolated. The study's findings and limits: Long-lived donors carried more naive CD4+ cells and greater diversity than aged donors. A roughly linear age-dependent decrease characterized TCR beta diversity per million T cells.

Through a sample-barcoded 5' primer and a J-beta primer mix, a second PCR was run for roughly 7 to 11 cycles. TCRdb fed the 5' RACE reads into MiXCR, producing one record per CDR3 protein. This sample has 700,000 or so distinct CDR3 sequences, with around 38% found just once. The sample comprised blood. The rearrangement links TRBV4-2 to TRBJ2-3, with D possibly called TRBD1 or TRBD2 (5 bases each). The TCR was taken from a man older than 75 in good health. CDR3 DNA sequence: TGTGCCAGCAGCCAAGATCATGGACGGGACAGCACAGATACGCAGTATTTT. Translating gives CASSQDHGRDSTDTQYF.